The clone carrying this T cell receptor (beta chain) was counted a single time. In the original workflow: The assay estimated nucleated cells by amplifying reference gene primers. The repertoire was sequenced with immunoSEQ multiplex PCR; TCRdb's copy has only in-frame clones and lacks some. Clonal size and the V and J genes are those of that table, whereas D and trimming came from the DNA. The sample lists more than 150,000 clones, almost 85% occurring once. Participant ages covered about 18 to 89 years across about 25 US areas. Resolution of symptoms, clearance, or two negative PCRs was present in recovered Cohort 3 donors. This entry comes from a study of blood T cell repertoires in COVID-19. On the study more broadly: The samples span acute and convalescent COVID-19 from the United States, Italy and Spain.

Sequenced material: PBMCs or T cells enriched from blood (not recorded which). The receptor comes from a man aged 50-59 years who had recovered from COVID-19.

The CDR3 DNA sequence: TGTGCCAGGATGCTAGCTAACTATGGCTACACCTTC. This encodes CARMLANYGYTF. The chain has TRBV19 and TRBJ1-2; D not resolved. The V end was cut by 9 bases, the J end by 0 bases, with 8 bases between. The CDR3 loop spans 12 amino acids. Per the germline V gene, CDR1 is LNHDA and CDR2 is SQIVND (reference sequence).